Each of the 18 T cell receptor beta chains below was sequenced from the same sample in a study of siplizumab effects on memory and regulatory T cells. Sequenced by immunoSEQ multiplex PCR; TCRdb stores in-frame clones only, minus some. The data contain 95,000 to 100,000 clones, about nine tenths of them singletons. The sample taken for sequencing was non-Treg CD4+ T cells sorted from blood. These receptors were obtained from a human donor in good health.

The chain combines TRBV4-2 with TRBJ2-1, with 7 bases identical to TRBD2. This CDR3 spans 16 amino acids. V dropped 0 bases and J dropped 7; count of bases not matched to a gene: 9. Looked up from germline, CDR1 is LGHNA and CDR2 is YNFKEQ. The CDR3 region has the DNA TGTGCCAGCAGCCAAGATTCTCCGGCGGGAGCGAATGAGCAGTTCTTC. Translation: CASSQDSPAGANEQFF.

This chain links TRBV7-8 with TRBJ1-2, with unresolved D. Germline CDR1 reads SGHVS; CDR2 reads FQNEAQ. This CDR3 region has 15 residues. Trimming left V 5 bases short and J 3 bases short, with 16 bases between. The CDR3, as DNA: TGTGCCAGCAGCCCCCTTCGGCCTGGGGACTATGGCTACACCTTC. This encodes CASSPLRPGDYGYTF.

The genes are TRBV11-3 and TRBJ2-3, with D perhaps matching TRBD1 or TRBD2 (5 bases each). The germline CDR1 and CDR2 sequences are SGHNT and YENEEA. This CDR3 is 15 amino acids long. With 6 bases removed from V and 2 bases from J, the gap between germline ends came to 15 bases. The CDR3: CASSTRGTTTDTQYF. For the CDR3, the DNA is TGTGCCAGCAGTACACGGGGCACCACCACAGATACGCAGTATTTT.

The chain is built from TRBV5-8 and TRBJ2-1, with 11 bases lining up with TRBD1. The CDR3 has 15 amino acids. Losses at the gene ends were 0 bases for V and 7 bases for J; bases not matched to a gene: 3. In germline, CDR1 is SGHTS, CDR2 YDEGEE. This chain's CDR3 is CASSLGTGGGNEQFF. CDR3 in DNA: TGTGCCAGCAGCTTGGGGACAGGGGGCGGGAATGAGCAGTTCTTC.

The gene calls are TRBV5-5 and TRBJ1-4, with D unclear. Germline-derived CDR1 and CDR2 are SGHKS and YYEKEE (reference sequence). V was trimmed by 1 base and J by 3 bases, leaving 10 bases between them. The CDR3 extends over 15 amino acids. The chain's CDR3 is CASSLMGIPNEKLFF. CDR3 in DNA: TGTGCCAGCAGCTTGATGGGGATCCCTAATGAAAAACTGTTTTTT.

This clone was found a few times. The rearrangement uses TRBV5-1 and TRBJ1-4, with no clear D. Trimming took off 0 bases at V and 8 bases at J, with 11 bases between the two ends. The germline V gene encodes CDR1 SGHRS and CDR2 YFSETQ. CDR3 size: 14 residues. CDR3 DNA: TGCGCCAGCAGCTTGGGGCAGTCTGCGGAAAAACTGTTTTTT. Its translation: CASSLGQSAEKLFF.

The chain carries TRBV5-6 and TRBJ2-7; 13 positions agree with TRBD2. Germline CDR1 SGHDT, CDR2 YYEEEE. V shed 4 bases, J shed 3 bases, and the junction held 16 bases outside the gene matches. This CDR3 spans 19 amino acids. The CDR3 bases are TGTGCCAGCAGCCAATTGCCCGGGACTAGCGGGAATTACCTCTACGAGCAGTACTTC. Protein sequence: CASSQLPGTSGNYLYEQYF.

About this clone itself: The junction differs from germline at one of its ends, possibly a read error. The V call is TRBV7-8, the J call TRBJ1-5; D perhaps matches TRBD1 (6 bases). CDR3 length: 12 residues. Germline V gene sequence: CDR1 SGHVS, CDR2 FQNEAQ. In DNA, the CDR3 is TGTGCCAGCAGCTTAGCTCCGGGGGCGGCCGAATTT. This encodes CASSLAPGAAEF.

The chain uses TRBV5-6 and TRBJ2-5; possible D gene TRBD1, 6 bases. The CDR3 contains 14 residues. CDR1 and CDR2 (germline): SGHDT, YYEEEE. Trimming removed 5 bases at V and 3 bases at J, with 14 bases between. The CDR3 protein is CASRQQGLKETQYF. The DNA of the CDR3 is TGTGCCAGCAGGCAACAGGGATTAAAAGAGACCCAGTACTTC.

V and J are TRBV11-3 and TRBJ2-7, with 8 bases matching TRBD2. V lost 8 bases to trimming and J lost 3 bases; unmatched junction nucleotides: 9. This CDR3 is built from 14 residues. In germline, CDR1 is SGHNT, CDR2 YENEEA. CDR3 sequence (DNA): TGTGCCAGCGGGCGGGGGAGCGGGAGCTACGAGCAGTACTTC. As protein: CASGRGSGSYEQYF.

The chain links TRBV28 to TRBJ1-2; D gene ambiguous. The V end was cut by 4 bases, the J end by 2 bases, with 8 bases between. Looked up from germline, CDR1 is MDHEN and CDR2 is SYDVKM. The CDR3 runs 13 residues. CDR3 coding DNA: TGTGCCAGCAGTTCGGGGTCGAACTATGGCTACACCTTC. Its translation: CASSSGSNYGYTF.

The chain links TRBV25-1 to TRBJ2-5, with D perhaps TRBD1 or TRBD2 (5 bases each). The CDR3 is 14 residues long. Trimming took 11 bases from V and 5 from J, leaving 21 bases between them. CDR1 and CDR2 from the germline V gene are MGHDK and SYGVNS. The CDR3 sequence: CALGAPGSGETQYF. CDR3 bases: TGTGCCTTAGGGGCCCCAGGCTCGGGGGAGACCCAGTACTTC.

J is TRBJ2-5 and V is TRBV9; a weak D match, TRBD1 (6 bases). CDR3 size: 16 residues. Trimming shortened V by 0 bases and J by 3 bases, and 15 bases separated the two germline ends. Germline V gene data show CDR1 as SGDLS and CDR2 as YYNGEE. In DNA form, the CDR3 reads TGTGCCAGCAGCGTAGGAGGGACACCACCTAAAGAGACCCAGTACTTC. As protein: CASSVGGTPPKETQYF.

The chain uses TRBV28 and TRBJ2-1, with TRBD1 identical over 8 bases. Losses at the gene ends were 6 bases for V and 2 bases for J; bases not matched to a gene: 9. The CDR3 loop spans 16 amino acids. Germline CDR1 reads MDHEN; CDR2 reads SYDVKM. This chain's CDR3 is CASRPPGQGAYNEQFF. For the CDR3, the DNA is TGTGCCAGCAGACCACCCGGACAGGGCGCCTACAATGAGCAGTTCTTC.

The CDR3 DNA follows: TGTGCCAGCAGCCTGACCTGGGAGGCCCCCTCTGGGGCCAACGTCCTGACTTTC. This encodes CASSLTWEAPSGANVLTF. The chain has TRBV4-2 and TRBJ2-6; D might be TRBD2 (6 bases). The V gene lost 4 bases and the J gene lost 0 bases, with 16 bases spanning the gap. The CDR3 runs 18 residues. Germline V gene data show CDR1 as LGHNA and CDR2 as YNFKEQ.

CDR3 in DNA: TGTGCCAGCAGCCCCCGGTCGGTCGGGCCAGATACGCAGTATTTT. It translates to CASSPRSVGPDTQYF. The chain links TRBV7-9 to TRBJ2-3, with unresolved D. The V gene's germline CDR1 is SEHNR and CDR2 FQNEAQ (reference sequence). The V end lost 5 bases, the J end lost 4 bases, and 16 bases lay between the germline ends. This CDR3 is built from 15 residues.

The chain is built from TRBV5-1 and TRBJ2-7; TRBD2 aligns across 8 bases. With 0 bases clipped from V and 5 bases from J, the junction kept 7 bases outside the gene matches. The germline CDR1 and CDR2 sequences are SGHRS and YFSETQ. The CDR3 is 15 residues long. CDR3 region: CASSLGSGRGNEQYF. The CDR3 DNA sequence: TGCGCCAGCAGCTTGGGGAGCGGGAGAGGGAACGAGCAGTACTTC. Full variable domain (rest looked up from reference TRBV5-1 and TRBJ2-7): KAGVTQTPRYLIKTRGQQVTLSCSPISGHRSVSWYQQTPGQGLQFLFEYFSETQRNKGNFPGRFSGRQFSNSRSEMNVSTLELGDSALYLCASSLGSGRGNEQYFGPGTRLTVT.

The V call is TRBV18, the J call TRBJ2-3; 12 nucleotides align to TRBD1. This CDR3 is built from 17 residues. From germline, CDR1 is KGHSH and CDR2 LQKENI. J gave up 4 bases and V 6 bases, and 11 bases lay outside the gene matches. The chain's CDR3 is CASSRGDRGLHADTQYF. The CDR3 coding sequence is TGTGCCAGCTCCCGAGGGGACAGGGGGCTTCACGCAGATACGCAGTATTTT.